The 16 T cell receptor beta chains listed next were all sequenced from one sample in a study of spatial heterogeneity in lung cancer. Specified time point: sample taken at primary tumor resection. The study sequenced unsorted whole RNA from tumor, nontumor lung or frozen PBMC. TCRdb recomputed calls from the 5' RACE reads with MiXCR, one row per CDR3 protein. There are 20,000 to 30,000 distinct CDR3 sequences in the sample; about 13% occur only once, and 25% lies in the top ten. Here the sequenced sample was PBMCs, taken at surgery. The receptors here all came from a female donor with early-stage non-small cell lung cancer.

This clonotype showed up many times. The rearrangement links TRBV7-2 to TRBJ2-1; D is unclear. CDR1 and CDR2 (germline): SGHTA, FQGNSA. This CDR3 has 13 amino acids. The V gene lost 2 bases and the J gene lost 5 bases, with 7 bases spanning the gap. The DNA of the CDR3 is TGTGCCAGCAGCTTATACTACAACAATGAGCAGTTCTTC. Its protein is CASSLYYNNEQFF.

This clonotype appeared many times. The chain carries TRBV27 and TRBJ2-1, with D possibly called TRBD1 or TRBD2 (5 bases each). The ends were cut back, 5 bases at V and 7 bases at J, with 18 bases in the middle. Germline V gene sequence: CDR1 MNHEY, CDR2 SMNVEV (reference sequence). The CDR3 has 15 amino acids. CDR3 protein: CASSAYGTPHNEQFF. The CDR3 coding sequence is TGTGCCAGCAGTGCTTACGGGACCCCTCATAATGAGCAGTTCTTC.

This clonotype came up many times. The CDR3, as DNA: TGTGCCAGCAGTCCAGTCTCCGGCCCCTACAATGAGCAGTTCTTC. This gives the protein CASSPVSGPYNEQFF. The J gene is TRBJ2-1, the V gene TRBV27; the D is unclear. V gave up 5 bases and J gave up 2 bases, with 13 bases separating them. The CDR3 sequence is 15 residues long. Per germline, CDR1 MNHEY and CDR2 SMNVEV (reference sequence).

The sample holds many counts of this clonotype. The rearrangement joins TRBV18 to TRBJ1-6, with D tentatively TRBD1 (6 bases). The CDR3 is 16 amino acids. The germline CDR1 and CDR2 sequences are KGHSH and LQKENI. Trimming shortened V by 0 bases and J by 6 bases, and 12 bases separated the two germline ends. CDR3 sequence: CASSPPEGGRNSPLHF. In DNA form, the CDR3 reads TGTGCCAGCTCACCACCCGAGGGGGGCCGTAATTCACCCCTCCACTTT.

This clonotype was found many times. The rearrangement uses TRBV4-3 and TRBJ2-1; no clear D. Germline V gene lookup returns CDR1 LGHNA and CDR2 YSLEER. V was shortened by 3 bases and J by 5 bases, with 11 bases between the two germline ends. This CDR3 comprises 14 residues. The CDR3 sequence is CASSHRTRDNEQFF. CDR3 nucleotide sequence: TGCGCCAGCAGCCATCGGACCCGGGACAATGAGCAGTTCTTC.

The chain recombines TRBV28 with TRBJ2-7; TRBD1 matches 10 bases. The germline V gene has CDR1 MDHEN and CDR2 SYDVKM. The length of the CDR3 is 15 residues. The V and J ends lost 4 bases and 7 bases, in that order; junction bases with no gene match: 10. The CDR3 sequence: CASSSTGTGVWEQYF. The DNA of the CDR3 is TGTGCCAGCAGTTCCACCGGGACAGGGGTTTGGGAGCAGTACTTC.

This clonotype was detected many times. The chain combines TRBV11-2 with TRBJ1-5; no reliable D call. In germline, CDR1 is SGHAT, CDR2 FQNNGV. V was clipped by 3 bases and J by 1 base, with 4 bases between them. There are 13 residues in the CDR3. The CDR3 DNA reads as TGTGCCAGCAGCTTCCACAGCAATCAGCCCCAGCATTTT. Protein: CASSFHSNQPQHF.

This clonotype has ten or more counts. J is TRBJ2-2 and V is TRBV6-4, with D perhaps TRBD2 (5 bases). The V gene's germline CDR1 is MRHNA and CDR2 SNTAGT. The CDR3 sequence is 13 residues long. Deletions cut 2 bases from V and 4 bases from J, with 5 bases between. Here the CDR3 DNA reads TGTGCCAGCAGTGACACTAGCACCGGGGAGCTGTTTTTT. Residues: CASSDTSTGELFF.

This clonotype was counted at least ten times. The gene calls are TRBV10-3 and TRBJ2-1; D is perhaps TRBD2 (6 bases). This CDR3 comprises 12 residues. Germline V gives CDR1 ENHRY, CDR2 SYGVKD. V was cut by 8 bases and J by 5 bases, with 10 bases left in between. CDR3 bases: TGTGCCATCGGGGGACTCGACAATGAGCAGTTCTTC. Amino acid sequence: CAIGGLDNEQFF.

V is TRBV4-3 and J is TRBJ2-1, with TRBD2 matching over 9 bases. Looked up from germline, CDR1 is LGHNA and CDR2 is YSLEER. The CDR3 is made up of 14 amino acids. The V gene end was trimmed by 4 bases and the J gene end by 9 bases; junction bases not matched to a gene: 7. The CDR3 reads CASSPWTSAGEQFF. CDR3 coding DNA: TGCGCCAGCAGCCCCTGGACTAGCGCGGGTGAGCAGTTCTTC.

This clonotype was seen at least ten times. The chain employs TRBV20-1 and TRBJ2-3, with 12 bases identical to TRBD2. This CDR3 comprises 13 residues. V shed 6 bases and J 5 bases; nucleotides not matched to a gene: 3. Looked up from germline, CDR1 is DFQATT and CDR2 is SNEGSKA (reference sequence). CDR3 region: CSASTSGRDTQYF. The DNA of the CDR3 is TGCAGTGCCTCGACTAGCGGGAGAGATACGCAGTATTTT.

This clonotype was counted a few times. The V and J genes are TRBV29-1 and TRBJ2-3; 8 bases are a match to TRBD2. The length of the CDR3 is 15 residues. Germline V lookup: CDR1 SQVTM, CDR2 ANQGSEA. With 7 bases clipped from V and 1 base from J, the junction kept 10 bases outside the gene matches. The CDR3, as DNA: TGCAGCGCAGCAGGAGCCGGGAGGGGCACAGATACGCAGTATTTT. Translation gives CSAAGAGRGTDTQYF.

This clonotype has a handful of counts. V gene TRBV12-5 combines with J gene TRBJ2-5; the match to TRBD1 covers 9 bases. Per the germline V gene, CDR1 is LGHNT and CDR2 is FRNRAP. After removal of 5 bases from V and 1 base from J, the junction contained 8 bases not matched to a gene. The CDR3 runs to 16 residues. The CDR3 sequence: CASGLGQGTSQETQYF. The DNA of the CDR3 is TGTGCTAGTGGTCTCGGACAGGGGACCTCCCAAGAGACCCAGTACTTC.

In its sample, this clonotype was seen once. A much larger clone sits a single nucleotide away, making a read error possible. This sequence joins TRBV29-1 and TRBJ2-5; 7 nucleotides align to TRBD2. The CDR3 loop spans 14 amino acids. From germline, CDR1 is SQVTM and CDR2 ANQGSEA. Here the CDR3 reads CSIESREREETQYF. CDR3 coding DNA: TGCAGCATTGAATCGCGGGAGAGGGAAGAGACCCAGTACTTC.

This clonotype was seen repeatedly, ten times or more. The rearrangement links TRBV29-1 to TRBJ2-7; D is possibly TRBD1 (5 bases). The germline V gene encodes CDR1 SQVTM and CDR2 ANQGSEA. Trimming stripped 3 bases from V and 2 bases from J, with 11 bases between. The CDR3 runs to 13 residues. CDR3 sequence: CSVESTETYEQYF. For the CDR3, the DNA is TGCAGCGTTGAGTCGACAGAGACCTACGAGCAGTACTTC.

CDR3 protein: CASSLQGTTGANVLTF. For the CDR3, the DNA is TGTGCCAGCAGCCTACAGGGGACGACAGGGGCCAACGTCCTGACTTTC. V gene TRBV7-4 combines with J gene TRBJ2-6; 7 nucleotides align to TRBD1. V gave up 5 bases and J gave up 4 bases; unmatched junction bases: 8. The length of the CDR3 is 16 residues. In germline, CDR1 is SGHVT, CDR2 SQSDAQ.